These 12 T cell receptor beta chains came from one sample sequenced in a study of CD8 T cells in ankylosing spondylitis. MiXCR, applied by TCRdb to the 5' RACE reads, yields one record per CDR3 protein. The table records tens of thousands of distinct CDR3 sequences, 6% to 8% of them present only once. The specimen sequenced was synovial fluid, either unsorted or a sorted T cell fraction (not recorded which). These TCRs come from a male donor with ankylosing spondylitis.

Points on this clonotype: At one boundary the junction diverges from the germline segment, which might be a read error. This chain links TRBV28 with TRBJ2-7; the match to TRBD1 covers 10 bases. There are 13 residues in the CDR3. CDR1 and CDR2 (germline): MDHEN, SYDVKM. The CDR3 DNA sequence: TGTGCCAGCAGTTTGGGTGGGAGGACAGGGGGGAACTTC. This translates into CASSLGGRTGGNF.

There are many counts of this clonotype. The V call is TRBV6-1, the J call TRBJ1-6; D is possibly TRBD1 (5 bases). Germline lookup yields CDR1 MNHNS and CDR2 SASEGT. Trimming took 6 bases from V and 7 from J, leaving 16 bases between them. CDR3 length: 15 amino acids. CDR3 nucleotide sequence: TGTGCCAGCAGGGATGGGGCGGCGCCGAATTCACCCCTCCACTTT. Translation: CASRDGAAPNSPLHF.

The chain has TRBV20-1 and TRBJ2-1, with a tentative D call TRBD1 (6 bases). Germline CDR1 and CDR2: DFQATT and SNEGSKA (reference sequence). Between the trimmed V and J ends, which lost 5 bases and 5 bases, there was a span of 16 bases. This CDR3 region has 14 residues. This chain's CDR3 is CSAGHTGYDNEQFF. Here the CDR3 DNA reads TGCAGTGCTGGACATACAGGGTACGACAATGAGCAGTTCTTC.

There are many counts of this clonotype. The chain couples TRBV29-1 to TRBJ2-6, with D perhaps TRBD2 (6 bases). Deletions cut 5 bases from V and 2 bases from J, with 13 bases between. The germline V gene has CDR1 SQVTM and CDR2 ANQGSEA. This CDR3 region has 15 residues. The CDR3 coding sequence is TGCAGCGTTCCCGGGGGACCCACTGGGGCCAACGTCCTGACTTTC. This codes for CSVPGGPTGANVLTF.

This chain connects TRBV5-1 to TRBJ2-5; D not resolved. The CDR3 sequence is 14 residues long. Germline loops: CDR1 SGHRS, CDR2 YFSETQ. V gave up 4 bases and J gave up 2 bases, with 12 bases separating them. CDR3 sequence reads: CASSPPGLQETQYF. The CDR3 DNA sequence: TGCGCCAGCAGCCCCCCAGGATTGCAAGAGACCCAGTACTTC. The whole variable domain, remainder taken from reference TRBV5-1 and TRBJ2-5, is KAGVTQTPRYLIKTRGQQVTLSCSPISGHRSVSWYQQTPGQGLQFLFEYFSETQRNKGNFPGRFSGRQFSNSRSEMNVSTLELGDSALYLCASSPPGLQETQYFGPGTRLLVL.

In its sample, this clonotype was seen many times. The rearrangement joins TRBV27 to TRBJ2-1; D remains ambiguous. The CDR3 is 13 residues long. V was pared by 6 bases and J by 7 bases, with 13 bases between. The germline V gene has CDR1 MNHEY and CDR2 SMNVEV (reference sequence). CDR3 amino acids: CASSSRKVNEQFF. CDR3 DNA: TGTGCCAGCAGCTCTAGGAAGGTGAATGAGCAGTTCTTC.

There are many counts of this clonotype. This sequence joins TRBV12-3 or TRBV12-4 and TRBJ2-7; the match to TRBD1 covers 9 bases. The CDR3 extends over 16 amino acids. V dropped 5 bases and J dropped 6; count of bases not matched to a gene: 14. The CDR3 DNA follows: TGTGCCAGCAGTCCCCTTCCGGGACAGGGTCTCGGCGAGCAGTACTTC. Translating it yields CASSPLPGQGLGEQYF.

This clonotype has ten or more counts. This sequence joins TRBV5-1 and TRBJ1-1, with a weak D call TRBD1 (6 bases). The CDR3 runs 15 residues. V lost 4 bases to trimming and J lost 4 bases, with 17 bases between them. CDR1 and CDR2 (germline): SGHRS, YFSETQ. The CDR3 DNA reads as TGCGCCAGCAGCCCTGGCGACAGGCTTAGCACTGAAGCTTTCTTT. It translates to CASSPGDRLSTEAFF. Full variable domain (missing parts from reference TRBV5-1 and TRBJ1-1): KAGVTQTPRYLIKTRGQQVTLSCSPISGHRSVSWYQQTPGQGLQFLFEYFSETQRNKGNFPGRFSGRQFSNSRSEMNVSTLELGDSALYLCASSPGDRLSTEAFFGQGTRLTVV.

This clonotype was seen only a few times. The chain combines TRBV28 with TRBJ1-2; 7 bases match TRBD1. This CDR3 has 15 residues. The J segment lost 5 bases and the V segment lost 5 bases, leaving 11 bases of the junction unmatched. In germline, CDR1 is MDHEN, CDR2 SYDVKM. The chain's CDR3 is CASSQGGPRKYGYTF. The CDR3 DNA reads TGTGCCAGCAGTCAGGGGGGGCCAAGAAAGTATGGCTACACCTTC.

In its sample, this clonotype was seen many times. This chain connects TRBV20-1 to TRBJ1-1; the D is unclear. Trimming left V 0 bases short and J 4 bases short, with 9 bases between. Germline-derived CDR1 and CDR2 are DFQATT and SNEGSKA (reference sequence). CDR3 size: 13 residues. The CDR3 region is CSARDWVGTEAFF. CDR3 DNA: TGCAGTGCTAGAGATTGGGTGGGCACTGAAGCTTTCTTT.

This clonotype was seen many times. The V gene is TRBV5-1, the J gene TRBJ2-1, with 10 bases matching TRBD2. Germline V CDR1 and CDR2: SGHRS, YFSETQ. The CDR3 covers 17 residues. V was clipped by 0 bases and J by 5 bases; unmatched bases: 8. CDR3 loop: CASSLDLAGVGNNEQFF. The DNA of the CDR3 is TGCGCCAGCAGCTTGGACCTAGCGGGAGTTGGGAACAATGAGCAGTTCTTC.

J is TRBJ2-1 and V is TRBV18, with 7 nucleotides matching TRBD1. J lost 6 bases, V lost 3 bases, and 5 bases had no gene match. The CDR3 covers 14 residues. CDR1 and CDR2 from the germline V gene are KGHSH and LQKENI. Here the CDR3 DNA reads TGTGCCAGCTCACCTCAGGGGGTGGTCAATGAGCAGTTCTTC. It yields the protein CASSPQGVVNEQFF.